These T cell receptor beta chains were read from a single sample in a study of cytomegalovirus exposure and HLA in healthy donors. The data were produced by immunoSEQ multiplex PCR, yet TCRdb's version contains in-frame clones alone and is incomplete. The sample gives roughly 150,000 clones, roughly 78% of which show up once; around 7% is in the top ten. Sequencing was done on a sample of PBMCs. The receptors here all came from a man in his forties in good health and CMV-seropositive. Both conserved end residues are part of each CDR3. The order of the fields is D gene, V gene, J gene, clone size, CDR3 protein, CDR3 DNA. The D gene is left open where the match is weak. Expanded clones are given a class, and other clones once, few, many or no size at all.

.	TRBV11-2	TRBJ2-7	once	CASSFSQSHSYEQYF	TGTGCCAGCAGCTTCAGTCAGTCACACTCCTACGAGCAGTACTTC
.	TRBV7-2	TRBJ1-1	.	CASSWERINTEAFF	TGTGCCAGCAGCTGGGAGCGCATAAACACTGAAGCTTTCTTT
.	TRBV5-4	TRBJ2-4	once	CASSSSRAKNIQYF	TGTGCCAGCAGCTCGTCCCGAGCCAAAAACATTCAGTACTTC
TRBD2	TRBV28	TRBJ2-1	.	CASRNLAGRALFF	TGTGCCAGCCGCAACCTGGCTGGGAGGGCCCTGTTCTTC
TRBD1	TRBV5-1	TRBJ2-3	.	CASSLGQGEDTQYF	TGCGCCAGCAGCTTGGGACAGGGCGAAGATACGCAGTATTTT
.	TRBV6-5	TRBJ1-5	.	CASRSGAGNQPQHF	TGTGCCAGCAGGAGCGGGGCGGGAAATCAGCCCCAGCATTTT
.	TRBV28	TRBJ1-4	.	CASSSGGTNEKLFF	TGTGCCAGCAGTTCCGGGGGTACTAATGAAAAACTGTTTTTT
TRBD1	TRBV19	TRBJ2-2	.	CASTYTGDTGELFF	TGTGCCAGTACCTATACAGGGGACACCGGGGAGCTGTTTTTT
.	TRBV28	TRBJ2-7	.	CASVAGTTYEQYF	TGTGCCAGTGTGGCGGGGACCACCTACGAGCAGTACTTC
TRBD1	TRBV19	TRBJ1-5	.	CASSGGGDRGGQPQHF	TGTGCCAGTAGTGGGGGTGGGGACAGGGGTGGTCAGCCCCAGCATTTT
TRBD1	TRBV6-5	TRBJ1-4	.	CASSGDRGNEKLFF	TGTGCCAGCAGTGGGGACAGGGGTAATGAAAAACTGTTTTTT
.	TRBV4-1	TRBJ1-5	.	CASSQGSQAGPPQHF	TGCGCCAGCAGCCAAGGTTCCCAGGCCGGTCCGCCCCAGCATTTT
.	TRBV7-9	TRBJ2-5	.	CALVELAGQETQYF	TGTGCCTTAGTAGAGCTGGCAGGCCAAGAGACCCAGTACTTC
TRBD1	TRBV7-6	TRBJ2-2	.	CASSLTPGGLNTGELFF	TGTGCCAGCAGCCTAACCCCAGGGGGCCTCAACACCGGGGAGCTGTTTTTT
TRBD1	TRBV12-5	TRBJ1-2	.	CASGAAAGTDNYGYTF	TGTGCTAGTGGTGCCGCCGCTGGGACAGACAACTATGGCTACACCTTC
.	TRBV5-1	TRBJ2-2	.	CASSRQGGGTGELFF	TGCGCCAGCAGCAGACAGGGAGGAGGCACCGGGGAGCTGTTTTTT
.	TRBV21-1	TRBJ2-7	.	CASSTPNRIESYEQYF	TGTGCCAGCAGCACCCCGAACAGGATTGAATCCTACGAGCAGTACTTC
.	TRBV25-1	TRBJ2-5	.	CASSGTGEETQYF	TGTGCCAGCAGTGGGACGGGGGAAGAGACCCAGTACTTC
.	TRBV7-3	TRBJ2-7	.	CASSLRDSSYEQYF	TGTGCCAGCTCCCTCCGGGATTCGAGCTACGAGCAGTACTTC
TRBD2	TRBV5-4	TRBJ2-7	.	CASSLGGGRAVVEQYF	TGTGCCAGCAGCTTGGGAGGCGGGAGGGCAGTTGTTGAGCAGTACTTC
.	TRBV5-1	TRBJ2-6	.	CASSSTPGAGANVLTF	TGCGCCAGCAGCTCTACCCCAGGGGCTGGGGCCAACGTCCTGACTTTC
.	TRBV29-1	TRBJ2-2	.	CSVVDRTNTGELFF	TGCAGCGTTGTGGACAGAACGAACACCGGGGAGCTGTTTTTT
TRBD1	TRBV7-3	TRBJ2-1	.	CASSADRGLYNEQFF	TGTGCCAGCAGCGCGGACAGGGGGCTATACAATGAGCAGTTCTTC
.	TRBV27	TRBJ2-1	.	CASSFHRSYNEQFF	TGTGCCAGCAGTTTTCACAGGTCCTACAATGAGCAGTTCTTC
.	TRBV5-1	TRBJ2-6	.	CASSLGTSSGANVLTF	TGCGCCAGCAGCTTGGGCACGAGCTCTGGGGCCAACGTCCTGACTTTC
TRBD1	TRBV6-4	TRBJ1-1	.	CASSDSPGGHTEAFF	TGTGCCAGCAGTGACTCCCCAGGGGGCCACACTGAAGCTTTCTTT
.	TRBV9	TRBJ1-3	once	CASSGPRREGPSGNTIYF	TGTGCCAGCAGCGGCCCCCGCCGGGAGGGCCCCTCTGGAAACACCATATATTTT
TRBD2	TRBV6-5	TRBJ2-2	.	CASRSTSGSTGELFF	TGTGCCAGCAGGTCGACTAGCGGGTCGACCGGGGAGCTGTTTTTT
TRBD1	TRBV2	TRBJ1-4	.	CASSGNRGNEKLFF	TGTGCCAGCAGTGGAAACAGGGGGAATGAAAAACTGTTTTTT
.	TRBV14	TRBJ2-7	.	CASSHEQGLYGQYF	TGTGCCAGCAGCCACGAACAGGGTTTGTACGGGCAGTACTTC
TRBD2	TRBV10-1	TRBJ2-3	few	CASSQLAGADTQYF	TGCGCCAGCAGCCAACTAGCGGGAGCCGATACGCAGTATTTT
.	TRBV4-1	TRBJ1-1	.	CASGVPGNTEAFF	TGCGCCTCGGGGGTGCCTGGGAACACTGAAGCTTTCTTT
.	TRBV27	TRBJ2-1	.	CASSPTSWYNEQFF	TGTGCCAGCAGTCCGACTAGTTGGTACAATGAGCAGTTCTTC
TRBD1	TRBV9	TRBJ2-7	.	CASSAGQALGEQYF	TGTGCCAGCAGCGCGGGACAGGCCCTAGGGGAGCAGTACTTC
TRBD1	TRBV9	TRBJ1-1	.	CASSTHQGDLNTEAFF	TGTGCCAGCAGCACGCACCAGGGGGATCTGAACACTGAAGCTTTCTTT
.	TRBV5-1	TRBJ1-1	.	CASSLDLGGNTEAFF	TGCGCCAGCAGCCTCGACCTAGGCGGGAACACTGAAGCTTTCTTT
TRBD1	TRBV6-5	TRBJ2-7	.	CASSGGQGYSYEQYF	TGTGCCAGCAGTGGGGGACAGGGTTACTCCTACGAGCAGTACTTC
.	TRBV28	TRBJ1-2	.	CASTLDGRVGAGYTF	TGTGCCAGCACCCTAGACGGCAGGGTCGGCGCCGGCTACACCTTC
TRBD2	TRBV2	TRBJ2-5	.	CASSLLLAGVETQYF	TGTGCCAGCAGCCTCCTACTAGCGGGAGTGGAGACCCAGTACTTC
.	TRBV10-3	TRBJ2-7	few	CAIRSGAKSYEQYF	TGTGCCATCAGATCAGGGGCAAAGAGCTACGAGCAGTACTTC
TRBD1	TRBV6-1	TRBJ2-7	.	CASSEATGQGSYEQYF	TGTGCCAGCAGTGAAGCCACGGGACAGGGCTCCTACGAGCAGTACTTC
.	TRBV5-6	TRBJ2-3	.	CASSHDTGVTQYF	TGTGCCAGCAGTCACGATACGGGAGTTACGCAGTATTTT
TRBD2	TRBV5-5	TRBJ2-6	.	CASSLAGVNSGANVLTF	TGTGCCAGCAGCTTAGCGGGAGTTAACTCTGGGGCCAACGTCCTGACTTTC
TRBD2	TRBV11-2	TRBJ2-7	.	CASTEGSGEGEYF	TGTGCCAGCACAGAGGGTAGCGGGGAGGGGGAGTACTTC
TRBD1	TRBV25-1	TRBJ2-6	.	CASSLGTGGLGANVLTF	TGTGCCAGCAGTCTTGGGACAGGGGGCCTTGGGGCCAACGTCCTGACTTTC
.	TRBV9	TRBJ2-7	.	CASSVEASYEQYF	TGTGCCAGCAGCGTAGAAGCTTCCTACGAGCAGTACTTC
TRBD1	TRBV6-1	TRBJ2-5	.	CASSPGTGWDETQYF	TGTGCCAGCAGTCCCGGGACAGGGTGGGACGAGACCCAGTACTTC
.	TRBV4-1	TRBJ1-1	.	CASSVTVNTEAFF	TGCGCCAGCAGCGTGACAGTGAACACTGAAGCTTTCTTT